One and the same sample provided the 11 T cell receptor beta chains below, sequenced in a study of post-analysis software for immune sequencing data. Study outcomes and limitations: About five TRBV segments were more frequent in patients than controls; TRBV5-6, TRBV5-1 and TRBV20-1 belonged to this group.

TCR beta cDNA libraries included unique molecular identifiers. TCRdb redid the calling of the PCR reads with MiXCR, one entry per CDR3 protein. Among about 260,000 distinct CDR3 sequences, 36% were seen once, and the ten largest hold more than 4%. Antigens for these TCRs are unknown. The sequenced sample consisted of blood. Source of these receptors: a girl aged 5-17 years with multiple sclerosis.

In this sample, this clonotype turned up a few times. The chain links TRBV5-1 to TRBJ2-3; 7 bases are shared with TRBD2. J gave up 5 bases and V 0 bases, and 21 bases lay outside the gene matches. Germline-derived CDR1 and CDR2 are SGHRS and YFSETQ. This CDR3 is 20 amino acids long. In nucleotides, the CDR3 is TGCGCCAGCAGCTTGGACCAGAAGTTAGCGCCGGGGGGTGCAAGAGATACGCAGTATTTT. Amino acid sequence: CASSLDQKLAPGGARDTQYF.

This clonotype was seen many times. The J gene is TRBJ2-5, the V gene TRBV29-1, with unresolved D. The germline V and J ends were trimmed by 3 bases and 7 bases, with 6 bases remaining between them. The CDR3 consists of 10 residues. The germline V gene encodes CDR1 SQVTM and CDR2 ANQGSEA. CDR3 protein: CSVELGTQYF. CDR3 DNA sequence: TGCAGCGTTGAGTTGGGGACCCAGTACTTC.

This clonotype appeared many times. The rearrangement links TRBV6-4 to TRBJ2-3, with 9 bases fitting TRBD1. J was trimmed by 4 bases and V by 8 bases; bases with no gene match: 7. The CDR3 has 14 amino acids. Per germline, CDR1 MRHNA and CDR2 SNTAGT. The CDR3 reads CASSRQGEADTQYF. The CDR3 bases are TGTGCCAGCTCAAGACAGGGGGAGGCAGATACGCAGTATTTT.

This clonotype occurred many times. The chain combines TRBV28 with TRBJ2-1, with D possibly TRBD1 on 7 matching bases. From germline, CDR1 is MDHEN and CDR2 SYDVKM. The CDR3 extends over 15 amino acids. V was trimmed by 6 bases and J by 0 bases, leaving 12 bases between them. This CDR3 reads CASRPGGSSYNEQFF. In DNA, the CDR3 is TGTGCCAGCAGGCCAGGGGGGAGCTCCTACAATGAGCAGTTCTTC.

This clonotype showed up many times. The J gene is TRBJ2-1, the V gene TRBV9; D is undetermined. Looked up from germline, CDR1 is SGDLS and CDR2 is YYNGEE. CDR3 size: 12 residues. V shed 0 bases and J shed 2 bases, with 0 bases lying between them. CDR3 in DNA: TGTGCCAGCAGCGTAGCCTACAATGAGCAGTTCTTC. It codes for CASSVAYNEQFF.

A word on this clonotype: Being one base from a much bigger clone, this may be a read error. The rearrangement uses TRBV3-1 and TRBJ1-2; D gene unclear. The CDR3 sequence is 12 residues long. Germline assignment: CDR1 LGHDT and CDR2 YNNKEL (reference sequence). Here the CDR3 DNA reads TGTGCCAGCAGCCAAGAGAGTTCAGGCTACATCTTC. Residues: CASSQESSGYIF.

As concerns this clonotype: This may stem from a read error, because a much larger clone lies one nucleotide away. The CDR3 spells CASSPGNQETQFF. The CDR3 DNA sequence: TGCGCCAGTTCTCCGGGAAATCAAGAGACCCAGTTCTTC. The chain combines TRBV5-1 with TRBJ2-1; D may be TRBD2 (5 bases). Trimming took 8 bases from V and 13 from J, leaving 22 bases between them. Germline V gene sequence: CDR1 SGHRS, CDR2 YFSETQ. The CDR3 spans 13 residues. Supplemented by reference TRBV5-1 and TRBJ2-1, the full variable domain reads KAGVTQTPRYLIKTRGQQVTLSCSPISGHRSVSWYQQTPGQGLQFLFEYFSETQRNKGNFPGRFSGRQFSNSRSEMNVSTLELGDSALYLCASSPGNQETQFFGPGTRLTVL.

The chain couples TRBV20-1 to TRBJ2-5; D is unresolved. Germline V lookup: CDR1 DFQATT, CDR2 SNEGSKA (reference sequence). This CDR3 has 13 residues. The V and J ends lost 2 bases and 2 bases respectively, with 9 bases between them. In DNA form, the CDR3 reads TGCAGTGCTAGACCCGGCGCACAAGAGACCCAGTACTTC. Its protein is CSARPGAQETQYF.

This clonotype was counted a few times. This chain links TRBV2 with TRBJ2-3; 10 nucleotides agree with TRBD2. The CDR3 is made up of 14 amino acids. CDR1 is SNHLY, CDR2 FYNNEI, per germline. J gave up 6 bases and V 7 bases, and 7 bases lay outside the gene matches. CDR3 in DNA: TGTGCCAGCAAGGCTAGCGGGGGTAGCGATACGCAGTATTTT. Residues: CASKASGGSDTQYF.

The rearrangement joins TRBV27 to TRBJ1-6, with 7 bases lining up with TRBD1. Germline values: CDR1 MNHEY, CDR2 SMNVEV (reference sequence). V was pared by 3 bases and J by 10 bases, with 12 bases of the junction left unmatched. The CDR3 consists of 16 residues. The CDR3 DNA is TGTGCCAGCAGTTTGCTACTTGGGACAGTAGACTCACCCCTCCACTTT. Its translation is CASSLLLGTVDSPLHF.

This clonotype was recorded at least ten times. Its ends do not fully match the called genes, so a read error is possible. The chain carries TRBV7-2 and TRBJ1-2, with unresolved D. This CDR3 contains 15 residues. Germline V CDR1 and CDR2: SGHTA, FQGNSA. CDR3 coding DNA: TGTGCCAGCAGCTTAAGTGGCTCGGGAAACTATTGCTACACCTTC. Amino acid sequence: CASSLSGSGNYCYTF.